One and the same sample provided the 21 T cell receptor beta chains below, sequenced in a study of blood T cells in healthy people across ages (dated by TCRdb to between 2014 and 2016). Library preparation was by 5' RACE. The sample was run on an Illumina HiSeq 2500. A second about 7 to 11 cycle PCR used a sample-barcoded 5' primer and a J-beta primer mix. TCRdb itself trimmed the public reads at Q25 with fastp, ran MiXCR and retained productive beta chains. Records with the same CDR3 protein are collapsed into one entry carrying the most frequent genes and DNA. This sample comprises 650,000 to 800,000 distinct CDR3 sequences, 40% to 50% of them detected only once. The ten largest account for roughly 19% of the sample. Specimen: blood. All receptors derive from a man in his 60s in good health.

The V and J genes are TRBV29-1 and TRBJ2-3; D remains ambiguous. Germline lookup yields CDR1 SQVTM and CDR2 ANQGSEA. Between the trimmed V and J ends, which lost 4 bases and 1 base, there was a span of 6 bases. The CDR3 runs to 12 residues. The chain's CDR3 is CSVGSGTDTQYF. CDR3 bases: TGCAGCGTTGGTTCGGGCACAGATACGCAGTATTTT.

As for this clonotype: At one end, the junction sequence differs from germline, possibly due to a read error. This chain connects TRBV12-3 or TRBV12-4 to TRBJ1-2; D not resolved. CDR3 length: 14 residues. CDR3 sequence reads: CACSLREGDYGYTF. CDR3 DNA: TGTGCCTGCAGTTTGCGGGAGGGCGACTATGGCTACACCTTC.

V gene TRBV14 combines with J gene TRBJ2-7; a weak D match, TRBD1 (5 bases). V dropped 2 bases and J dropped 2 bases, with 13 bases sitting between them. This CDR3 is built from 15 residues. In germline, CDR1 is SGHDN, CDR2 FVKESK. The CDR3 region has the DNA TGTGCCAGCAGCCAATATTCAGGGTTGGCCTACGAGCAGTACTTC. This encodes CASSQYSGLAYEQYF.

The chain combines TRBV4-3 with TRBJ2-5, with 7 bases identical to TRBD2. The junction had 3 bases not matched to a gene; V was cut back by 0 bases and J by 2 bases. CDR1 and CDR2 (germline): LGHNA, YSLEER. This CDR3 has 15 residues. The CDR3 is CASSQDGGVQETQYF. Written as DNA, the CDR3 is TGCGCCAGCAGCCAAGATGGGGGGGTACAAGAGACCCAGTACTTC.

J is TRBJ2-7 and V is TRBV5-1; D remains unclear. The CDR3 extends over 15 amino acids. CDR1 SGHRS and CDR2 YFSETQ come from the germline V gene. Trimming stripped 3 bases from V and 2 bases from J, with 15 bases between. The CDR3 nucleotides read TGCGCCAGCAGCTCTGACGGATTCCAGCCCTACGAGCAGTACTTC. Protein product: CASSSDGFQPYEQYF.

The chain recombines TRBV6-2 or TRBV6-3 with TRBJ2-3; 10 bases match TRBD2. This CDR3 has 16 residues. The V gene's germline CDR1 is MNHEY and CDR2 SVGEGT. Trimming removed 6 bases from V and 2 bases from J; junction bases left unmatched: 8. As DNA, the CDR3 is TGTGCCAGCAGACTCATAGCGGGGGGACCCACAGATACGCAGTATTTT. This sequence encodes CASRLIAGGPTDTQYF.

This sequence joins TRBV12-3 or TRBV12-4 and TRBJ2-7; D might be TRBD1 (6 bases). V was trimmed by 5 bases and J by 0 bases, leaving 14 bases between them. The CDR3 is 15 amino acids. The CDR3 sequence is CASSPHTGSSYEQYF. Here the CDR3 DNA reads TGTGCCAGCAGTCCCCACACAGGGAGCTCCTACGAGCAGTACTTC.

This clonotype was recorded many times. V usage is TRBV7-2 and J usage is TRBJ2-7; 9 bases fit TRBD1. The CDR3 consists of 14 residues. The ends lost 5 bases at V and 3 bases at J; junction bases unmatched: 5. The germline CDR1 and CDR2 sequences are SGHTA and FQGNSA. The CDR3 coding sequence is TGTGCCAGCAGCCCGGACAGGGGAGGCTACGAGCAGTACTTC. Residues: CASSPDRGGYEQYF.

The chain uses TRBV18 and TRBJ2-5; D unresolved. The CDR3 totals 15 residues. Trimming cost V 4 bases and J 2 bases, with 14 bases left between them. Germline values: CDR1 KGHSH, CDR2 LQKENI. This CDR3 reads CASSRYSFVQETQYF. As DNA, the CDR3 is TGTGCCAGCTCACGATATTCGTTTGTACAAGAGACCCAGTACTTC.

V is TRBV20-1 and J is TRBJ2-3, with D possibly being TRBD2 (6 bases). V lost 7 bases, J lost 9 bases, and 20 bases lay in between. The CDR3 is made up of 13 amino acids. Germline V gene data show CDR1 as DFQATT and CDR2 as SNEGSKA (reference sequence). DNA for the CDR3: TGCAGTGTGGGGGGTCCCGCCCCGGTAACGCAGTATTTT. Its protein product is CSVGGPAPVTQYF.

In its sample, this clonotype was seen a few times. CDR3 sequence (DNA): TGTGCCAGCAGTTTTGGCCCCGAGGGGTCCTACGAGCAGTACTTC. Its translation: CASSFGPEGSYEQYF. V and J are TRBV12-3 or TRBV12-4 and TRBJ2-7; either TRBD1 or TRBD2 may supply D (5 bases each). V was clipped by 3 bases and J by 1 base, with 13 bases between them. The CDR3 consists of 15 residues.

The chain couples TRBV6-2 or TRBV6-3 to TRBJ2-7; no clear D gene. In germline, CDR1 is MNHEY, CDR2 SVGEGT. Trimming pared 6 bases from V and 3 bases from J, leaving 18 bases between. The CDR3 totals 15 residues. The chain's CDR3 is CASSPLAARNYEQYF. The CDR3 nucleotides are TGTGCCAGCAGCCCCTTGGCCGCAAGGAACTACGAGCAGTACTTC.

Worth noting for this clonotype: Given a much more abundant clone one base away, this may be a read error. This chain links TRBV3-1 with TRBJ2-5; D remains ambiguous. This CDR3 region has 14 residues. Per the germline V gene, CDR1 is LGHDT and CDR2 is YNNKEL (reference sequence). Trimming pared 2 bases from V and 2 bases from J, leaving 9 bases between. The CDR3 loop is CASSQSDAQETQYF. The CDR3, as DNA: TGTGCCAGCAGCCAAAGTGATGCTCAAGAGACCCAGTACTTC.

The rearrangement uses TRBV20-1 and TRBJ2-5; possibly TRBD2 for D (7 bases). The germline gives CDR1 DFQATT, CDR2 SNEGSKA (reference sequence). The CDR3 spans 13 residues. V shed 6 bases and J shed 4 bases, with 15 bases lying between them. The chain's CDR3 is CSARKRGAETQYF. CDR3 DNA: TGCAGTGCCAGGAAACGGGGGGCAGAGACCCAGTACTTC.

This clonotype was detected a few times. The chain employs TRBV7-2 and TRBJ2-1; weak D call: TRBD1 (6 bases). This CDR3 is built from 18 residues. Germline V gives CDR1 SGHTA, CDR2 FQGNSA. Trimming cost V 7 bases and J 7 bases, with 29 bases left between them. CDR3 protein: CASIPTLISLGAGNEQFF. In nucleotides, the CDR3 is TGTGCCAGCATCCCCACCTTGATCTCGCTGGGGGCTGGAAATGAGCAGTTCTTC.

This clonotype came up a few times. The genes are TRBV19 and TRBJ2-1, with 7 nucleotides matching TRBD2. V dropped 3 bases and J dropped 5; count of bases not matched to a gene: 10. This CDR3 spans 16 amino acids. From germline, CDR1 is LNHDA and CDR2 SQIVND (reference sequence). CDR3 sequence (DNA): TGTGCCAGTAGTATCTGGGTGCTAGCGGACCACAATGAGCAGTTCTTC. It encodes CASSIWVLADHNEQFF.

As to this clonotype: An end of the junction does not agree with germline; a read error may underlie this. The chain has TRBV27 and TRBJ2-7; D perhaps matches TRBD1 (6 bases). CDR1 is MNHEY and CDR2 is SMNVEV in the germline V gene (reference sequence). The CDR3 length is 15 residues. The CDR3 loop is CASNSLGAGVAEQYF. The CDR3 nucleotides are TGCGCCAGCAACTCCCTGGGGGCCGGTGTTGCTGAGCAGTACTTC.

This clonotype was detected a few times. The V gene is TRBV20-1, the J gene TRBJ1-2; 11 nucleotides line up with TRBD1. Germline CDR1 is DFQATT and CDR2 is SNEGSKA (reference sequence). V dropped 1 base and J dropped 0; count of bases not matched to a gene: 4. CDR3 length: 16 residues. In nucleotides, the CDR3 is TGCAGTGCTAGAGGGGACAGGGGGTTAGCTAACTATGGCTACACCTTC. Residues: CSARGDRGLANYGYTF.

Written as DNA, the CDR3 is TGTGCCAGCAGCTTTCAGGGCCTAGGGGGGAATGAGCAGTTCTTC. This translates into CASSFQGLGGNEQFF. V and J are TRBV7-2 and TRBJ2-1; D is possibly TRBD1 or TRBD2 (6 bases each). The V end was cut by 3 bases, the J end by 7 bases, with 16 bases between. The CDR3 runs 15 residues. Germline V gene sequence: CDR1 SGHTA, CDR2 FQGNSA.

In this sample, this clonotype turned up a few times. V and J are TRBV6-2 or TRBV6-3 and TRBJ2-7; D may be TRBD2 (5 bases). CDR1 is MNHEY, CDR2 SVGEGT, per germline. CDR3 size: 14 residues. Trimming cost V 5 bases and J 4 bases, with 15 bases left between them. CDR3 residues: CASSHPSSLYEQYF. The CDR3 coding sequence is TGTGCCAGCAGTCACCCTAGCTCCCTTTACGAGCAGTACTTC.

This clonotype came up a few times. This rearrangement joins TRBV7-9 to TRBJ2-7; D unclear. V shed 1 base and J shed 5 bases, with 12 bases lying between them. The CDR3 totals 14 residues. Germline V gives CDR1 SEHNR, CDR2 FQNEAQ (reference sequence). In nucleotides, the CDR3 is TGTGCCAGCAGCTTAGGAGCGACATCAGACGAGCAGTACTTC. Translated, it gives CASSLGATSDEQYF.